This entry lists 30 T cell receptor beta chains sequenced from one sample in a study of Ad26.COV2.S vaccination and SARS-CoV-2 variants. Measured with immunoSEQ multiplex PCR; TCRdb has only the in-frame clones, and not every one. The sample lists a few hundred thousand clones, about 83% occurring once. The sample's treatment: 15 to 20 received Ad26.COV2.S at low or high dose, single or two shots; 5 received placebo; per-sample allocation not given. Day 63 after the first vaccine or placebo injection was the time point for sampling. The material sequenced was peripheral blood, taken in a trial of Ad26.COV2.S vaccine versus placebo. The receptors here all came from a person aged 18 to 65 who received the Ad26.COV2.S COVID-19 vaccine or a placebo.

The gene calls are TRBV28 and TRBJ1-5; 11 nucleotides agree with TRBD1. This CDR3 comprises 16 residues. In germline, CDR1 is MDHEN, CDR2 SYDVKM. With 3 bases clipped from V and 5 bases from J, the junction kept 6 bases outside the gene matches. The CDR3 DNA follows: TGTGCCAGCAGTTTGGGGGGACAGGGGGGTTATCAGCCCCAGCATTTT. This encodes CASSLGGQGGYQPQHF.

This clone occurred a few times. The chain combines TRBV2 with TRBJ2-7, with 7 bases matching TRBD2. Trimming took 0 bases from V and 11 from J; bases not matched to a gene: 7. The CDR3 is 13 residues long. CDR1 SNHLY and CDR2 FYNNEI come from the germline V gene. This CDR3 reads CASSEADGTKKYF. CDR3 coding DNA: TGTGCCAGCAGTGAAGCGGACGGGACTAAGAAGTACTTC.

The chain uses TRBV7-6 and TRBJ2-5, with D uncertain. This CDR3 contains 15 residues. CDR1 SGHVS and CDR2 FNYEAQ come from the germline V gene. Trimming removed 5 bases from V and 1 base from J, with 14 bases in between. The DNA of the CDR3 is TGTGCCAGCAGCCCCCCAGGCGCATCCCAAGAGACCCAGTACTTC. It specifies CASSPPGASQETQYF.

The chain couples TRBV5-1 to TRBJ1-2, with D hard to call. Per the germline V gene, CDR1 is SGHRS and CDR2 is YFSETQ. The V gene lost 3 bases and the J gene lost 7 bases, with 16 bases spanning the gap. The CDR3 contains 14 residues. The CDR3 spells CASSSRSRVGGYTF. CDR3 DNA sequence: TGCGCCAGCAGCTCACGCTCGAGGGTAGGTGGCTACACCTTC. Together with reference TRBV5-1 and TRBJ1-2, the CDR3 gives the full variable domain: KAGVTQTPRYLIKTRGQQVTLSCSPISGHRSVSWYQQTPGQGLQFLFEYFSETQRNKGNFPGRFSGRQFSNSRSEMNVSTLELGDSALYLCASSSRSRVGGYTFGSGTRLTVV.

This sequence joins TRBV27 and TRBJ1-5; no clear D gene. Germline values: CDR1 MNHEY, CDR2 SMNVEV (reference sequence). V lost 6 bases and J 0 bases, leaving 18 bases between the germline ends. This CDR3 is built from 17 residues. The CDR3 reads CASSPRAAPYSNQPQHF. The CDR3 nucleotides are TGTGCCAGCAGCCCCCGGGCAGCCCCATATAGCAATCAGCCCCAGCATTTT.

The V and J genes are TRBV5-4 and TRBJ1-1; 9 bases agree with TRBD1. The CDR3 consists of 13 residues. The germline V gene has CDR1 SGHNT and CDR2 YYREEE (reference sequence). With V trimmed by 0 bases and J by 11 bases, 5 bases remained unmatched. CDR3 DNA sequence: TGTGCCAGCAGCTTGGAGAGGACAGGGGACGCTTTCTTT. Translating gives CASSLERTGDAFF.

The gene calls are TRBV5-6 and TRBJ1-1; a weak D match, TRBD1 (6 bases). The CDR3 runs to 15 residues. Germline CDR1 reads SGHDT; CDR2 reads YYEEEE. V was shortened by 8 bases and J by 9 bases, with 26 bases between the two germline ends. The CDR3 sequence: CASLEAITGHSQAFF. The CDR3 DNA reads TGTGCCAGTCTCGAAGCCATAACGGGACACAGCCAAGCTTTCTTT.

This clone came up once. CDR3 region: CASSAGTDNQPQHF. CDR3 coding DNA: TGCGCCAGCAGCGCCGGGACGGACAATCAGCCCCAGCATTTT. The chain combines TRBV5-1 with TRBJ1-5; D perhaps matches TRBD1 (5 bases). The CDR3 covers 14 residues. CDR1 and CDR2 (germline): SGHRS, YFSETQ. Trimming cost V 4 bases and J 3 bases, with 11 bases left between them.

This clone was seen only once. The CDR3, as DNA: TGTGCCAGCTCACCGGCTAGGAAGGGGACCGGGGAGCTGTTTTTT. This translates into CASSPARKGTGELFF. The chain recombines TRBV18 with TRBJ2-2; D may be TRBD1 (5 bases). The germline V gene encodes CDR1 KGHSH and CDR2 LQKENI. V gave up 3 bases and J gave up 5 bases, with 13 bases separating them. CDR3 size: 15 residues.

The rearrangement joins TRBV29-1 to TRBJ1-4; D remains ambiguous. The V end was cut by 7 bases, the J end by 4 bases, with 13 bases between. The length of the CDR3 is 13 residues. Germline V CDR1 and CDR2: SQVTM, ANQGSEA. The CDR3 reads CSAAQSYNEKLFF. Here the CDR3 DNA reads TGCAGCGCAGCACAGTCTTATAATGAAAAACTGTTTTTT.

A single count supports this clone. The chain carries TRBV7-2 and TRBJ2-1; 10 bases map to TRBD1. Germline values: CDR1 SGHTA, CDR2 FQGNSA. V dropped 0 bases and J dropped 7; count of bases not matched to a gene: 6. The CDR3 totals 16 residues. The CDR3 protein is CASSLAVGTGVNEQFF. The CDR3 coding sequence is TGTGCCAGCAGCTTAGCGGTCGGGACAGGGGTGAATGAGCAGTTCTTC.

The V and J genes are TRBV5-1 and TRBJ2-7; D might be TRBD1 (5 bases). The CDR3 consists of 14 residues. V lost 2 bases and J 6 bases, leaving 15 bases between the germline ends. The germline V gene encodes CDR1 SGHRS and CDR2 YFSETQ. The CDR3 loop is CASSFTRAALEQYF. The CDR3 DNA reads TGCGCCAGCAGCTTTACCAGGGCTGCCCTCGAGCAGTACTTC. Variable domain in full (rest from reference TRBV5-1 and TRBJ2-7): KAGVTQTPRYLIKTRGQQVTLSCSPISGHRSVSWYQQTPGQGLQFLFEYFSETQRNKGNFPGRFSGRQFSNSRSEMNVSTLELGDSALYLCASSFTRAALEQYFGPGTRLTVT.

The chain is built from TRBV10-1 and TRBJ2-1, with TRBD2 as a possible D gene (5 bases). The V gene's germline CDR1 is WNHNN and CDR2 SYGVQD (reference sequence). V was pared by 10 bases and J by 6 bases, with 19 bases between. The CDR3 has 14 amino acids. The CDR3 DNA sequence: TGCGCCAACTATCCCGGAACTAGGTCCAATGAGCAGTTCTTC. It yields the protein CANYPGTRSNEQFF.

CDR3 protein: CASSLGLLNTEAFF. The CDR3 nucleotides are TGTGCCAGTAGTCTCGGACTGTTGAACACTGAAGCTTTCTTT. The chain recombines TRBV19 with TRBJ1-1; the D is unclear. Germline CDR1 reads LNHDA; CDR2 reads SQIVND (reference sequence). V lost 5 bases to trimming and J lost 0 bases, with 10 bases between them. The length of the CDR3 is 14 residues.

This chain links TRBV9 with TRBJ2-2, with 7 bases that match TRBD1. Per germline, CDR1 SGDLS and CDR2 YYNGEE. The V gene end was trimmed by 0 bases and the J gene end by 5 bases; junction bases not matched to a gene: 4. CDR3 length: 15 residues. This chain's CDR3 is CASSVAGQETGELFF. As DNA, the CDR3 is TGTGCCAGCAGCGTAGCAGGACAGGAAACCGGGGAGCTGTTTTTT.

The V gene is TRBV18, the J gene TRBJ2-2; TRBD2 aligns across 8 bases. Germline V gene data show CDR1 as KGHSH and CDR2 as LQKENI. The length of the CDR3 is 17 residues. Trimming cost V 6 bases and J 8 bases; bases outside gene matches: 17. The CDR3 sequence: CASSRWGTSGASGELFF. In DNA, the CDR3 is TGTGCCAGCTCGCGCTGGGGAACTAGCGGAGCTTCAGGGGAGCTGTTTTTT.

This clone has only one observation. The chain links TRBV10-3 to TRBJ2-5; D gene ambiguous. This CDR3 region has 14 residues. Germline V gives CDR1 ENHRY, CDR2 SYGVKD. V lost 5 bases and J lost 4, with 14 bases in between. The chain's CDR3 is CAISLRPVAETQYF. The CDR3 DNA reads as TGTGCCATCAGTTTAAGGCCGGTGGCAGAGACCCAGTACTTC.

The chain uses TRBV4-1 and TRBJ2-1; 7 bases agree with TRBD2. This CDR3 comprises 17 residues. CDR1 is MGHRA, CDR2 YSYEKL, per germline. With 1 base clipped from V and 5 bases from J, the junction kept 11 bases outside the gene matches. The CDR3 loop reads CASSQGGFSGPNNEQFF. The CDR3 nucleotides read TGCGCCAGCAGCCAAGGGGGATTTAGCGGGCCTAACAATGAGCAGTTCTTC.

This clone showed up just once. The chain has TRBV7-3 and TRBJ2-3; TRBD2 might be the D (7 bases). Germline V gives CDR1 SGHTA, CDR2 FQGTGA. The V end lost 2 bases, the J end lost 0 bases, and 15 bases lay between the germline ends. The CDR3 extends over 17 amino acids. CDR3 region: CASSLVGGGISTDTQYF. In DNA form, the CDR3 reads TGTGCCAGCAGCTTAGTGGGAGGGGGGATTAGCACAGATACGCAGTATTTT.

The V call is TRBV28, the J call TRBJ1-1, with a possible D match to TRBD1 (5 bases). Trimming pared 5 bases from V and 5 bases from J, leaving 12 bases between. The CDR3 loop spans 13 amino acids. The germline CDR1 and CDR2 sequences are MDHEN and SYDVKM. CDR3 DNA sequence: TGTGCCAGCAGTAGAGGAGGGGATACTGAAGCTTTCTTT. Translated, it gives CASSRGGDTEAFF.

This clone was observed a single time. This chain links TRBV28 with TRBJ1-5; a possible D gene is TRBD1 (6 bases). CDR3 length equals 16 residues. V was trimmed by 5 bases and J by 0 bases, leaving 14 bases between them. Germline V CDR1 and CDR2: MDHEN, SYDVKM. The CDR3 protein is CASSPLPDSSNQPQHF. CDR3 sequence (DNA): TGTGCCAGCAGTCCGCTCCCGGACAGTAGCAATCAGCCCCAGCATTTT.

This clone was detected once. J is TRBJ1-2 and V is TRBV12-3 or TRBV12-4; D ambiguous. The CDR3 is 13 amino acids. The V end was cut by 2 bases, the J end by 4 bases, with 8 bases between. CDR3 sequence reads: CASSLRGIYGYTF. The CDR3 nucleotides read TGTGCCAGCAGTTTACGGGGAATCTATGGCTACACCTTC.

This clone has only one observation. This rearrangement joins TRBV18 to TRBJ1-3, with D hard to call. CDR3 length: 14 residues. CDR1 is KGHSH and CDR2 is LQKENI in the germline V gene. V lost 6 bases and J lost 5, with 14 bases in between. In nucleotides, the CDR3 is TGTGCCAGCTCGGGCGGACCATTAAGAAACACCATATATTTT. This gives the protein CASSGGPLRNTIYF.

The gene calls are TRBV27 and TRBJ1-1; TRBD1 might be the D (6 bases). The CDR3 runs to 13 residues. V lost 10 bases, J lost 4 bases, and 16 bases lay in between. Germline CDR1 is MNHEY and CDR2 is SMNVEV (reference sequence). The CDR3 region has the DNA TGTGCCACCGGGTATGGAGGGGGCACTGAAGCTTTCTTT. Protein: CATGYGGGTEAFF.

This clone turned up a few times. The gene calls are TRBV19 and TRBJ1-2; 7 positions match TRBD1. Germline V lookup: CDR1 LNHDA, CDR2 SQIVND (reference sequence). The CDR3 is 13 amino acids. Trimming at V came to 3 bases and at J to 7 bases, leaving 5 bases not matched to a gene. CDR3 coding DNA: TGTGCCAGTAGTATCTGGGACAGCCCTGGCTACACCTTC. Translating gives CASSIWDSPGYTF.

The CDR3 here is CASSYSMAGLETQYF. The CDR3 nucleotides read TGTGCCAGCAGTTACTCGATGGCAGGGCTTGAGACCCAGTACTTC. V usage is TRBV6-5 and J usage is TRBJ2-5, with D possibly matching TRBD1 (5 bases). The ends were cut back, 0 bases at V and 5 bases at J, with 13 bases in the middle. This CDR3 is 15 amino acids long. Germline lookup yields CDR1 MNHEY and CDR2 SVGAGI.

The V gene is TRBV18, the J gene TRBJ1-1, with TRBD1 as a possible D gene (5 bases). The CDR3 consists of 15 residues. Germline V gives CDR1 KGHSH, CDR2 LQKENI. The V end lost 6 bases, the J end lost 1 base, and 15 bases lay between the germline ends. CDR3 sequence reads: CASSLMGPRNTEAFF. CDR3 in DNA: TGTGCCAGCTCCCTTATGGGACCGCGGAACACTGAAGCTTTCTTT. Combining the CDR3 with reference TRBV18 and TRBJ1-1 gives the whole variable domain NAGVMQNPRHLVRRRGQEARLRCSPMKGHSHVYWYRQLPEEGLKFMVYLQKENIIDESGMPKERFSAEFPKEGPSILRIQQVVRGDSAAYFCASSLMGPRNTEAFFGQGTRLTVV.

The chain recombines TRBV25-1 with TRBJ2-1; TRBD2 matches at 10 bases. The length of the CDR3 is 17 residues. The germline gives CDR1 MGHDK, CDR2 SYGVNS. Germline trimming cut 3 bases from V and 4 bases from J; bases unmatched to any gene: 9. The DNA for the CDR3 is TGTGCCAGCAGTGATGATAGCGGGGGGTCATTTTACAATGAGCAGTTCTTC. The encoded protein is CASSDDSGGSFYNEQFF.

The chain couples TRBV27 to TRBJ2-1, with a weak D call TRBD2 (5 bases). From germline, CDR1 is MNHEY and CDR2 SMNVEV (reference sequence). This CDR3 has 18 amino acids. Trimming shortened V by 5 bases and J by 4 bases, and 24 bases separated the two germline ends. The CDR3 DNA follows: TGTGCCAGCAGTCAATACCCCCCAGCTAGCCGTATTTACAATGAGCAGTTCTTC. It translates to CASSQYPPASRIYNEQFF.

The V call is TRBV4-2, the J call TRBJ2-3; 11 bases align to TRBD1. J gave up 4 bases and V 2 bases, and 5 bases lay outside the gene matches. Germline V gene lookup returns CDR1 LGHNA and CDR2 YNFKEQ. The CDR3 is made up of 16 amino acids. CDR3 DNA sequence: TGTGCCAGCAGCCAACGGCCGGGACAGGGGGCAGATACGCAGTATTTT. Translation: CASSQRPGQGADTQYF.